The entry that follows covers one TCR beta chain sequence. Its specificity is not known. This sample stems from a study of blood T cells in healthy people across ages. The CDR3 extends over 16 amino acids. Germline CDR1 and CDR2: MGHRA and YSYEKL. Trimming took 4 bases from V and 2 from J, leaving 15 bases between them. A sample-barcoded 5' primer and a J-beta primer mix were used in a second PCR of about 7 to 12 cycles. MiXCR was run by TCRdb on the 5' RACE reads, yielding one entry per CDR3 protein. The sample lists about 690,000 distinct CDR3 sequences, around two fifths occurring once. Whole-study results and caveats: Without sorted subsets, naive and antigen-experienced compartments could not be conclusively compared. A greater number of naive CD4+ cells and higher diversity distinguished long-lived donors from aged donors.

The gene calls are TRBV4-1 and TRBJ2-1; no firm D call. The sample was blood. The receptor's source is an elderly man in good health. The CDR3 sequence is CASSRSLDLTYNEQFF. CDR3 coding DNA: TGCGCCAGCAGCCGAAGCTTGGACCTGACCTACAATGAGCAGTTCTTC.